These 28 T cell receptor beta chains were sequenced from one sample in a study of cytomegalovirus exposure and HLA in healthy donors. Primers for the PCR totalled 60 Vbeta and 13 Jbeta. Assay: immunoSEQ multiplex PCR; the TCRdb copy retains only in-frame clones and omits some. Altogether 150,000 to 200,000 clones are present, 75% being singletons, with the ten largest covering about 7.7%. The sequenced sample consisted of PBMCs. These receptor sequences come from a woman in her 40s in good health and CMV-seropositive.

The chain joins TRBV6-1 to TRBJ1-1, with D hard to call. The ends were cut back, 2 bases at V and 7 bases at J, with 11 bases in the middle. This CDR3 comprises 13 residues. Per germline, CDR1 MNHNS and CDR2 SASEGT. CDR3 loop: CASSERGSGEAFF. The CDR3 DNA is TGTGCCAGCAGTGAACGAGGATCGGGTGAAGCTTTCTTT.

The V call is TRBV4-1, the J call TRBJ1-4; no firm D call. CDR1 and CDR2 from the germline V gene are MGHRA and YSYEKL. Trimming pared 0 bases from V and 0 bases from J, leaving 17 bases between. This CDR3 is 19 amino acids long. CDR3 residues: CASSQEPTRTGATNEKLFF. The CDR3 DNA reads TGCGCCAGCAGCCAAGAGCCGACTCGAACTGGCGCAACTAATGAAAAACTGTTTTTT.

The CDR3 reads CASSSWTSDTKYF. Written as DNA, the CDR3 is TGTGCCAGCAGTTCTTGGACTAGCGACACTAAGTACTTC. The chain is built from TRBV27 and TRBJ2-7; 9 nucleotides match TRBD2. CDR3 length equals 13 residues. Losses at the gene ends were 4 bases for V and 11 bases for J; bases not matched to a gene: 9. CDR1 is MNHEY and CDR2 is SMNVEV in the germline V gene (reference sequence).

The rearrangement links TRBV5-6 to TRBJ1-2; TRBD1 agrees at 8 bases. Looked up from germline, CDR1 is SGHDT and CDR2 is YYEEEE. V lost 4 bases and J lost 4; bases outside the gene matches: 9. This CDR3 spans 15 amino acids. The CDR3 spells CASSPNPGGSYGYTF. DNA of the CDR3: TGTGCCAGCAGCCCGAATCCAGGGGGCAGCTATGGCTACACCTTC.

This clone was seen a few times. An end of the junction differs from the germline gene, which may be a read error. The chain recombines TRBV7-9 with TRBJ2-7, with 8 bases matching TRBD1. The CDR3 loop spans 16 amino acids. Germline V gene sequence: CDR1 SEHNR, CDR2 FQNEAQ (reference sequence). The CDR3 bases are TGTTCCAGCAGCTTAGTTACAGGGGGGAGCTCCTACGAGCAGTACTTC. Translation: CSSSLVTGGSSYEQYF.

The chain uses TRBV7-2 and TRBJ1-4; no clear D gene. Germline CDR1 is SGHTA and CDR2 is FQGNSA. This CDR3 region has 12 residues. Trimming took 4 bases from V and 8 from J, leaving 8 bases between them. The CDR3 bases are TGTGCCAGCAGCTCGCAGGCCGAAAAACTGTTTTTT. Its protein product is CASSSQAEKLFF.

The chain combines TRBV9 with TRBJ1-1; D is possibly TRBD1 (5 bases). V lost 0 bases to trimming and J lost 1 base, with 10 bases between them. This CDR3 is 15 amino acids long. Germline values: CDR1 SGDLS, CDR2 YYNGEE. CDR3 residues: CASSVVGGGNTEAFF. DNA of the CDR3: TGTGCCAGCAGCGTAGTCGGGGGAGGGAACACTGAAGCTTTCTTT.

V gene TRBV28 combines with J gene TRBJ2-3, with 9 bases identical to TRBD1. The CDR3 length is 14 residues. The germline CDR1 and CDR2 sequences are MDHEN and SYDVKM. With 4 bases clipped from V and 2 bases from J, the junction kept 1 base outside the gene matches. The CDR3 is CASSWDRATDTQYF. Here the CDR3 DNA reads TGTGCCAGCAGTTGGGACAGGGCCACAGATACGCAGTATTTT.

Concerning this clone itself: A junction boundary mismatches the germline segment, possibly from a read error. The chain carries TRBV19 and TRBJ2-5; D is perhaps TRBD1 (7 bases). The germline V gene has CDR1 LNHDA and CDR2 SQIVND (reference sequence). This CDR3 has 16 residues. The CDR3 DNA reads TGTGCCAGTACACCCGCGGGGCGGGACAGAGAGGAGATCCAGTACTTC. As protein: CASTPAGRDREEIQYF.

This chain connects TRBV6-6 to TRBJ1-1; D not certain. Germline assignment: CDR1 MNHNY and CDR2 SVGAGI (reference sequence). The CDR3 consists of 13 residues. Trimming removed 4 bases from V and 0 bases from J, with 6 bases in between. This CDR3 reads CASSSHMNTEAFF. The CDR3 nucleotides are TGTGCCAGCAGTTCACACATGAACACTGAAGCTTTCTTT.

This chain uses TRBV7-9 with TRBJ2-7; D is uncertain. Germline CDR1 SEHNR, CDR2 FQNEAQ (reference sequence). This CDR3 is built from 14 residues. The germline V and J ends were trimmed by 0 bases and 7 bases, with 13 bases remaining between them. CDR3 protein: CASSLARSAGEQYF. CDR3 nucleotides: TGTGCCAGCAGCTTAGCCCGAAGCGCCGGGGAGCAGTACTTC.

The chain employs TRBV18 and TRBJ1-1, with TRBD1 matching 7 bases. CDR1 and CDR2 from the germline V gene are KGHSH and LQKENI. Trimming removed 3 bases from V and 1 base from J; junction bases left unmatched: 5. This CDR3 has 15 residues. The CDR3 DNA reads TGTGCCAGCTCACCTTGGGACAGAGGGAACACTGAAGCTTTCTTT. Amino acid sequence: CASSPWDRGNTEAFF.

This clone was observed a few times. The chain carries TRBV4-2 and TRBJ2-1, with 7 bases lining up with TRBD2. V dropped 7 bases and J dropped 10; count of bases not matched to a gene: 4. This CDR3 contains 11 residues. Germline V gene lookup returns CDR1 LGHNA and CDR2 YNFKEQ. The CDR3 DNA is TGTGCCAGCACATGGGGGGGGGAGCAGTTCTTC. It translates to CASTWGGEQFF.

The rearrangement uses TRBV13 and TRBJ2-7; maybe TRBD1 (6 bases). Trimming shortened V by 0 bases and J by 5 bases, and 11 bases separated the two germline ends. The germline V gene encodes CDR1 PRHDT and CDR2 FYEKMQ (reference sequence). The CDR3 is 14 residues long. CDR3 sequence reads: CASSLGGAWDEQYF. DNA for the CDR3: TGTGCCAGCAGCTTAGGGGGGGCCTGGGACGAGCAGTACTTC.

This clone came up once. This chain connects TRBV30 to TRBJ2-7; 8 positions agree with TRBD2. Germline-derived CDR1 and CDR2 are GTSNPN and SVGIG (reference sequence). The V gene end was trimmed by 8 bases and the J gene end by 2 bases; junction bases not matched to a gene: 11. CDR3 length equals 14 residues. The CDR3 nucleotides read TGTGCCGGGTCCCCCCACGGGAGGGCCTACGAGCAGTACTTC. It encodes CAGSPHGRAYEQYF.

The chain is built from TRBV6-5 and TRBJ2-7; TRBD2 matches at 8 bases. CDR3 length: 15 amino acids. The germline gives CDR1 MNHEY, CDR2 SVGAGI. V dropped 7 bases and J dropped 4; count of bases not matched to a gene: 12. The CDR3: CASIAGLAKLYEQYF. The CDR3 DNA reads TGTGCCAGCATCGCCGGACTAGCTAAGTTGTACGAGCAGTACTTC.

This chain links TRBV6-5 with TRBJ2-3; D not certain. The CDR3 has 14 amino acids. The ends were cut back, 3 bases at V and 1 base at J, with 8 bases in the middle. Germline CDR1 MNHEY, CDR2 SVGAGI. CDR3: CASSYLRGTDTQYF. CDR3 DNA: TGTGCCAGCAGTTATCTACGGGGCACAGATACGCAGTATTTT.

This clone came up once. J is TRBJ1-3 and V is TRBV5-1; perhaps TRBD1 as D (5 bases). With 0 bases removed from V and 4 bases from J, the gap between germline ends came to 11 bases. This CDR3 spans 15 amino acids. Germline CDR1 reads SGHRS; CDR2 reads YFSETQ. In DNA form, the CDR3 reads TGCGCCAGCAGCTTGGAATATGGGGCGGGAAACACCATATATTTT. Amino acids: CASSLEYGAGNTIYF.

The chain couples TRBV28 to TRBJ1-4; 9 nucleotides align to TRBD1. This CDR3 is built from 13 residues. Germline values: CDR1 MDHEN, CDR2 SYDVKM. Unmatched junction bases numbered 1, after V lost 6 bases and J lost 5 bases. CDR3 amino acids: CASRGTGNEKLFF. The CDR3 bases are TGTGCCAGCAGGGGGACAGGGAATGAAAAACTGTTTTTT. Supplemented by reference TRBV28 and TRBJ1-4, the full variable domain reads DVKVTQSSRYLVKRTGEKVFLECVQDMDHENMFWYRQDPGLGLRLIYFSYDVKMKEKGDIPEGYSVSREKKERFSLILESASTNQTSMYLCASRGTGNEKLFFGSGTQLSVL.

The chain combines TRBV6-5 with TRBJ2-5, with TRBD2 matching over 7 bases. The V gene end was trimmed by 6 bases and the J gene end by 4 bases; junction bases not matched to a gene: 5. This CDR3 has 13 amino acids. Per the germline V gene, CDR1 is MNHEY and CDR2 is SVGAGI. The CDR3 DNA sequence: TGTGCCAGCAGCGGGACTATCCGAGAGACCCAGTACTTC. Translation gives CASSGTIRETQYF.

This chain links TRBV21-1 with TRBJ1-5; TRBD1, the table's D call, was not compared with the DNA. TRBV21-1 is flagged as a pseudogene. The CDR3 is made up of 17 amino acids. The DNA for the CDR3 is TGTGCCAGCAGCAAAAATCGGTCAGGGTCTAGCAATCAGCCCCAGCATTTT. Translation gives CASSKNRSGSSNQPQHF.

The gene calls are TRBV9 and TRBJ2-7; possible D gene TRBD2, 5 bases. Germline V gene lookup returns CDR1 SGDLS and CDR2 YYNGEE. V gave up 4 bases and J gave up 1 base, with 12 bases separating them. There are 14 residues in the CDR3. CDR3 bases: TGTGCCAGCAGCCGAACTAGTTTTTCCTACGAGCAGTACTTC. Translation: CASSRTSFSYEQYF.

The table lists this clone with a few counts. The V and J genes are TRBV28 and TRBJ1-3, with a tentative D call TRBD1 (5 bases). CDR1 and CDR2 from the germline V gene are MDHEN and SYDVKM. The CDR3 spans 16 residues. V lost 3 bases and J 1 base, leaving 13 bases between the germline ends. The CDR3 sequence: CASSLVGVRSGNTIYF. The CDR3 coding sequence is TGTGCCAGCAGTTTGGTAGGGGTAAGGTCTGGAAACACCATATATTTT. Combining the CDR3 with reference TRBV28 and TRBJ1-3 gives the whole variable domain DVKVTQSSRYLVKRTGEKVFLECVQDMDHENMFWYRQDPGLGLRLIYFSYDVKMKEKGDIPEGYSVSREKKERFSLILESASTNQTSMYLCASSLVGVRSGNTIYFGEGSWLTVV.

The chain is built from TRBV5-1 and TRBJ2-7; 7 bases line up with TRBD2. The V segment lost 5 bases and the J segment 1 base; nucleotides outside the gene matches: 3. Germline V gives CDR1 SGHRS, CDR2 YFSETQ. The CDR3 runs 13 residues. The CDR3 nucleotides read TGCGCCAGCAGGGACGGGGGGTCCTACGAGCAGTACTTC. It translates to CASRDGGSYEQYF.

V usage is TRBV27 and J usage is TRBJ1-1; D remains unclear. This CDR3 has 14 residues. V was shortened by 11 bases and J by 4 bases, with 20 bases between the two germline ends. CDR1 is MNHEY and CDR2 is SMNVEV in the germline V gene (reference sequence). CDR3 amino acids: CASSTSLRVTEAFF. In DNA form, the CDR3 reads TGTGCCTCTTCTACTTCCCTTAGAGTCACTGAAGCTTTCTTT.

Only one count was recorded for this clone. The chain recombines TRBV11-2 with TRBJ2-5; 7 bases are shared with TRBD1. The CDR3 is made up of 13 amino acids. V trimming: 5 bases; J trimming: 1 base; junction bases outside the gene matches: 1. Looked up from germline, CDR1 is SGHAT and CDR2 is FQNNGV. CDR3 nucleotide sequence: TGTGCCAGCAGCCGGGACAGCCAAGAGACCCAGTACTTC. This translates into CASSRDSQETQYF.

The sample holds a few counts of this clone. V is TRBV13 and J is TRBJ2-7; TRBD2 aligns across 7 bases. Germline assignment: CDR1 PRHDT and CDR2 FYEKMQ (reference sequence). The ends lost 0 bases at V and 7 bases at J; junction bases unmatched: 15. CDR3 length: 17 residues. The CDR3 bases are TGTGCCAGCAGCTTAGGTCGGATTCGAAGCGGGACTCTTGAGCAGTACTTC. It specifies CASSLGRIRSGTLEQYF. The full variable domain, its missing parts supplied by reference TRBV13 and TRBJ2-7, is AAGVIQSPRHLIKEKRETATLKCYPIPRHDTVYWYQQGPGQDPQFLISFYEKMQSDKGSIPDRFSAQQFSDYHSELNMSSLELGDSALYFCASSLGRIRSGTLEQYFGPGTRLTVT.

This clone was detected a few times. This rearrangement joins TRBV5-6 to TRBJ2-7; 9 nucleotides align to TRBD1. J gave up 3 bases and V 0 bases, and 4 bases lay outside the gene matches. Per the germline V gene, CDR1 is SGHDT and CDR2 is YYEEEE. This CDR3 has 15 residues. The CDR3 sequence is CASSLAWDRVYEQYF. CDR3 DNA: TGTGCCAGCAGCTTGGCTTGGGACAGGGTCTACGAGCAGTACTTC. Supplemented by reference TRBV5-6 and TRBJ2-7, the full variable domain reads DAGVTQSPTHLIKTRGQQVTLRCSPKSGHDTVSWYQQALGQGPQFIFQYYEEEERQRGNFPDRFSGHQFPNYSSELNVNALLLGDSALYLCASSLAWDRVYEQYFGPGTRLTVT.